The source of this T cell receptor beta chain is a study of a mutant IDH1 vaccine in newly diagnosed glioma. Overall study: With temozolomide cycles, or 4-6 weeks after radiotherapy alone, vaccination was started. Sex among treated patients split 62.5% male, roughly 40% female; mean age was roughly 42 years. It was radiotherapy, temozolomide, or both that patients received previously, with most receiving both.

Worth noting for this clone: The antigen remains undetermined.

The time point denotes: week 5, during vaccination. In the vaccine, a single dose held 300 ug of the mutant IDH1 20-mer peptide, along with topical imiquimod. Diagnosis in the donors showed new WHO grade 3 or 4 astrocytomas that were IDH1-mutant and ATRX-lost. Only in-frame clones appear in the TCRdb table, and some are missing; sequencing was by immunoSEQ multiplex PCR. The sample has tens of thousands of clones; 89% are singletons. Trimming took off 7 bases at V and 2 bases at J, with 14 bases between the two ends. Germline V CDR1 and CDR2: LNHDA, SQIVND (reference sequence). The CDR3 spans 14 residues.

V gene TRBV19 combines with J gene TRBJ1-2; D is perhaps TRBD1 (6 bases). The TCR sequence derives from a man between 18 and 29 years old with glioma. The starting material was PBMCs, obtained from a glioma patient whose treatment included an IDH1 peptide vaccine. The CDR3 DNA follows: TGTGCCAGTAACACACCGGGACAAAACTATGGCTACACCTTC. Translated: CASNTPGQNYGYTF. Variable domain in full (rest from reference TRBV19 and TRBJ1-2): DGGITQSPKYLFRKEGQNVTLSCEQNLNHDAMYWYRQDPGQGLRLIYYSQIVNDFQKGDIAEGYSVSREKKESFPLTVTSAQKNPTAFYLCASNTPGQNYGYTFGSGTRLTVV.